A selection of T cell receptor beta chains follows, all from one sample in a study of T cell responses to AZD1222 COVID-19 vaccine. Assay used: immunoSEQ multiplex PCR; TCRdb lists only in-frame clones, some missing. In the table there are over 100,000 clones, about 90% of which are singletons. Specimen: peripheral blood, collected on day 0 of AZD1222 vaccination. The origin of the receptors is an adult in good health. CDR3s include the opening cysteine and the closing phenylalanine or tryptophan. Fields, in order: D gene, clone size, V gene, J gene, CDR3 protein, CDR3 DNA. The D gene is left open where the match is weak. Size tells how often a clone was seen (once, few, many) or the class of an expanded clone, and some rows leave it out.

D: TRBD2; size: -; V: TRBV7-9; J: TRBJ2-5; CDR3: CASESGLAGTGAQYF; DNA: TGTGCCAGCGAGTCCGGACTAGCGGGGACAGGGGCCCAGTACTTC
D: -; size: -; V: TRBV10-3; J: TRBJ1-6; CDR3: CASLHQDYNSPLHF; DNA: TGTGCCTCCCTCCACCAGGACTATAATTCACCCCTCCACTTT
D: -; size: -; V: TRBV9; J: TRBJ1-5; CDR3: CASSVDDSQPQHF; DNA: TGTGCCAGCAGCGTAGACGACAGTCAGCCCCAGCATTTT
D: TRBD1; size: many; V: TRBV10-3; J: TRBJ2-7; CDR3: CAISDRTGGSSYEQYF; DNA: TGTGCCATCAGTGACCGGACAGGGGGTAGCTCCTACGAGCAGTACTTC
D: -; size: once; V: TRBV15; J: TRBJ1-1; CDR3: CATSRDTEPNTEAFF; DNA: TGTGCCACCAGCAGAGATACAGAACCGAACACTGAAGCTTTCTTT
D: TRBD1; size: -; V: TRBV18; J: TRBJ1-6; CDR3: CASSPNRGFGDSPLHF; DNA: TGTGCCAGCTCACCGAACAGGGGTTTCGGGGATTCACCCCTCCACTTT
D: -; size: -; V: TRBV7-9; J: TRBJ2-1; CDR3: CASSQRGGLGNEQFF; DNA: TGTGCCAGCAGCCAACGGGGAGGTCTTGGCAATGAGCAGTTCTTC
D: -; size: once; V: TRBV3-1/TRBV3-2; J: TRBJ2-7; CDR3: CASSPLGEGAREQYF; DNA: TGTGCCAGCAGCCCTTTAGGGGAGGGGGCGAGGGAGCAGTACTTC
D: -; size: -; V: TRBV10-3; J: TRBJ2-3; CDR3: CAISEPNSDTQYF; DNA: TGTGCCATCAGTGAACCTAATTCAGATACGCAGTATTTT
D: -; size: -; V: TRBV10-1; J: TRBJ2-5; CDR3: CASSGRTWETQYF; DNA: TGCGCCAGCAGTGGCCGGACTTGGGAGACCCAGTACTTC
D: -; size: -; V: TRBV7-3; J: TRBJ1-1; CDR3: CASSLTGGTEAFF; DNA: TGTGCCAGCAGCTTAACGGGGGGGACTGAAGCTTTCTTT
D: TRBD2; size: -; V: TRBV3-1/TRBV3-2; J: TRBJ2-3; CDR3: CASSRGLAGASTDTQYF; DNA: TGTGCCAGCAGCCGGGGACTAGCGGGGGCTAGCACAGATACGCAGTATTTT
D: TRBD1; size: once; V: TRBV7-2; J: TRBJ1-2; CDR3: CASSVSGGGYTF; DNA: TGTGCCAGCAGCGTGTCAGGGGGCGGCTACACCTTC
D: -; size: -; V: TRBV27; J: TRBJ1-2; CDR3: CASSESGYYGYTF; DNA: TGTGCCAGCAGTGAATCAGGTTACTATGGCTACACCTTC
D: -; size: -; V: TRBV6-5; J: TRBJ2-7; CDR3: CASSREPYEQYF; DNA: TGTGCCAGCAGCCGGGAGCCCTACGAGCAGTACTTC
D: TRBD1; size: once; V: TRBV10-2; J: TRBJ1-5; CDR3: CASSLQGRNQPQHF; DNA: TGCGCCAGCAGTTTACAGGGGAGGAATCAGCCCCAGCATTTT
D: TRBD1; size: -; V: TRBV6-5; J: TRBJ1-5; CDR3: CASIWTGSDQPQHF; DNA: TGTGCCAGCATTTGGACAGGTAGTGACCAGCCCCAGCATTTT
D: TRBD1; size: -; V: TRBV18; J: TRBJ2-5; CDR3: CASSLLQGAETQYF; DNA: TGTGCCAGCTCACTCCTACAGGGGGCCGAGACCCAGTACTTC
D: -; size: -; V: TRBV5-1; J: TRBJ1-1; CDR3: CASSSSARVEEAFF; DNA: TGCGCCAGCAGCTCCTCCGCCAGGGTGGAAGAAGCTTTCTTT
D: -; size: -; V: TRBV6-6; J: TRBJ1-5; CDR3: CASGTINQPQHF; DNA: TGTGCCAGCGGCACGATAAATCAGCCCCAGCATTTT
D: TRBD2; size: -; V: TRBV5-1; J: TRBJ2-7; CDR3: CASSLVAGGPGEQYF; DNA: TGCGCCAGCAGCTTGGTTGCGGGAGGGCCGGGCGAGCAGTACTTC
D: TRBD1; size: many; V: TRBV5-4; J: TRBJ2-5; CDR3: CASSAGAGQGREETQYF; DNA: TGTGCCAGCAGCGCGGGGGCGGGACAGGGGAGGGAAGAGACCCAGTACTTC
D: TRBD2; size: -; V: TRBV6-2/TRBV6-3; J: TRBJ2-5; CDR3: CASSRGLAGDGTQYF; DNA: TGTGCCAGCAGTCGCGGACTAGCGGGGGATGGGACCCAGTACTTC
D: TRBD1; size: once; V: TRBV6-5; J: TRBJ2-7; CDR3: CASSRDRAYEQYF; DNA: TGTGCCAGCAGTCGGGACAGAGCCTACGAGCAGTACTTC
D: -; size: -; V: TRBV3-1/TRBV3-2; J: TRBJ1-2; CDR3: CASSSWGSRGYTF; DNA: TGTGCCAGCAGCTCGTGGGGCAGTCGGGGCTACACCTTC
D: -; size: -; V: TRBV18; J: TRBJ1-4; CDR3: CASSPDSTAENEKLFF; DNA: TGTGCCAGCTCACCAGATTCGACAGCGGAGAATGAAAAACTGTTTTTT
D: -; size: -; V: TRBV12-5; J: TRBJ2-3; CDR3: CASGFFLTGGTDTQYF; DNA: TGTGCTAGTGGTTTCTTTCTGACCGGGGGCACAGATACGCAGTATTTT